Listed below are T cell receptor beta chains from one sample, sequenced in a study of T cell repertoires in cytomegalovirus infection. TCRdb redid the calling of the reads with MiXCR, one entry per CDR3 protein. The table has about 740,000 distinct CDR3 sequences, about a third seen once. Specimen: PBMCs. The receptors here all came from a human donor in good health (CMV status not recorded). Some clones in this sample may be carry-over from other donors' samples. Each CDR3 is given without its conserved first and last residue. The D gene is left open where the match is weak.

v_gene: TRBV6-8; d_gene: -; CDR3aa: ASSPREHYNEQF
v_gene: TRBV12-3/TRBV12-4; d_gene: TRBD2; CDR3aa: ASSSTGTSGRNEQF
v_gene: TRBV28; d_gene: -; CDR3aa: ASSLIRGSNQPQH
v_gene: TRBV6-5; d_gene: -; CDR3aa: ASSYSTGHNQPQH
v_gene: TRBV7-9; d_gene: -; CDR3aa: AGSSRQAILYNEQF
v_gene: TRBV6-5; d_gene: -; CDR3aa: ASSYPVIGGRAEAF
v_gene: TRBV29-1; d_gene: -; CDR3aa: SVASVSGNTIY
v_gene: TRBV4-1; d_gene: TRBD1; CDR3aa: ASSRQGANQETQY
v_gene: TRBV27; d_gene: -; CDR3aa: ASSLIPQEPNTGELF
v_gene: TRBV6-2/TRBV6-3; d_gene: TRBD2; CDR3aa: ASSPGGLASKYSYEQY
v_gene: TRBV19; d_gene: -; CDR3aa: ASRKGGPGELF
v_gene: TRBV5-1; d_gene: TRBD1; CDR3aa: ASSPLGQTNTEAF
v_gene: TRBV5-5; d_gene: -; CDR3aa: ASSGRLDRGTGELF
v_gene: TRBV28; d_gene: -; CDR3aa: ASSLSREWTEAF
v_gene: TRBV28; d_gene: -; CDR3aa: ASSAGSRPYDQY
v_gene: TRBV7-6; d_gene: -; CDR3aa: ASSYDSAASFPGNTIY
v_gene: TRBV6-6; d_gene: -; CDR3aa: ASSDNRQSSGNTIY
v_gene: TRBV6-5; d_gene: TRBD1; CDR3aa: ASSYAGQGNTEAF
v_gene: TRBV7-9; d_gene: -; CDR3aa: ASSSNAGRNGYT
v_gene: TRBV5-8; d_gene: TRBD1; CDR3aa: ASSLADRGPGQPQH
v_gene: TRBV19; d_gene: TRBD1; CDR3aa: ASSIKGQARGQY
v_gene: TRBV5-1; d_gene: -; CDR3aa: ASSLVVSGREGDTQY
v_gene: TRBV10-3; d_gene: -; CDR3aa: AIRDSVNTEAF
v_gene: TRBV28; d_gene: TRBD1; CDR3aa: ASRPTGDQLDGYT
v_gene: TRBV4-1; d_gene: -; CDR3aa: ASSLLSGANVLT
v_gene: TRBV19; d_gene: -; CDR3aa: ASSREDNRLLAKNIQY
v_gene: TRBV20-1; d_gene: -; CDR3aa: SARVGRGWETQY
v_gene: TRBV7-2; d_gene: TRBD1; CDR3aa: ASSLVGTGTSNQPQH
v_gene: TRBV7-2; d_gene: -; CDR3aa: ASSLGGLNTEAL
v_gene: TRBV5-4; d_gene: -; CDR3aa: ASSLATPGLYNEQF
v_gene: TRBV20-1; d_gene: -; CDR3aa: SAFRGIRQPQH
v_gene: TRBV27; d_gene: TRBD2; CDR3aa: ASSLSASGYEQY
v_gene: TRBV19; d_gene: -; CDR3aa: ASSPGDWGYNEQF
v_gene: TRBV5-6; d_gene: TRBD1; CDR3aa: ASIRQGPTDTQY
v_gene: TRBV19; d_gene: TRBD2; CDR3aa: ASSIRTSGSLDTQY
v_gene: TRBV27; d_gene: -; CDR3aa: ASSFDRPTGELF
v_gene: TRBV28; d_gene: TRBD1; CDR3aa: ASTPRGTGAYEQY
v_gene: TRBV4-1; d_gene: -; CDR3aa: ASSQTSQPSEAF
v_gene: TRBV3-1; d_gene: -; CDR3aa: ARSHGAGRVGYT
v_gene: TRBV28; d_gene: -; CDR3aa: ASSLSESPPYNEQF
v_gene: TRBV12-3/TRBV12-4; d_gene: -; CDR3aa: ASSLYRLPTGNTIY
v_gene: TRBV20-1; d_gene: -; CDR3aa: SASELGSYQTQY
v_gene: TRBV2; d_gene: -; CDR3aa: ATQGQGRATNEKLF
v_gene: TRBV5-1; d_gene: -; CDR3aa: ASSLNLRGSMNTEAF
v_gene: TRBV7-2; d_gene: -; CDR3aa: ASRMTGTSEGEQY
v_gene: TRBV28; d_gene: -; CDR3aa: ASSLLIVNTEAF
v_gene: TRBV19; d_gene: -; CDR3aa: ASGPGGGHQPQH
v_gene: TRBV7-8; d_gene: -; CDR3aa: ASSSAPQETQY
v_gene: TRBV6-8; d_gene: TRBD1; CDR3aa: ASSPGTGTFRLNSPLH
v_gene: TRBV20-1; d_gene: TRBD2; CDR3aa: SARPGGGQGTQY
v_gene: TRBV29-1; d_gene: TRBD1; CDR3aa: SVGDRGVQETQY
v_gene: TRBV28; d_gene: -; CDR3aa: ASSPRQAGSEKLF
v_gene: TRBV18; d_gene: -; CDR3aa: ASSPKAGTRYGYT
v_gene: TRBV7-7; d_gene: TRBD1; CDR3aa: ASSSGTGALAAQY
v_gene: TRBV20-1; d_gene: -; CDR3aa: SAEKQGPDTQY
v_gene: TRBV7-6; d_gene: -; CDR3aa: ASSLGLVSGGTAETEAF
v_gene: TRBV28; d_gene: -; CDR3aa: ASSPLTAKSQPQH
v_gene: TRBV7-8; d_gene: TRBD1; CDR3aa: ASRAGTGGPETQY
v_gene: TRBV28; d_gene: TRBD2; CDR3aa: ASSLKVAGAGKTQY
v_gene: TRBV27; d_gene: -; CDR3aa: ASSLGRKYEQY